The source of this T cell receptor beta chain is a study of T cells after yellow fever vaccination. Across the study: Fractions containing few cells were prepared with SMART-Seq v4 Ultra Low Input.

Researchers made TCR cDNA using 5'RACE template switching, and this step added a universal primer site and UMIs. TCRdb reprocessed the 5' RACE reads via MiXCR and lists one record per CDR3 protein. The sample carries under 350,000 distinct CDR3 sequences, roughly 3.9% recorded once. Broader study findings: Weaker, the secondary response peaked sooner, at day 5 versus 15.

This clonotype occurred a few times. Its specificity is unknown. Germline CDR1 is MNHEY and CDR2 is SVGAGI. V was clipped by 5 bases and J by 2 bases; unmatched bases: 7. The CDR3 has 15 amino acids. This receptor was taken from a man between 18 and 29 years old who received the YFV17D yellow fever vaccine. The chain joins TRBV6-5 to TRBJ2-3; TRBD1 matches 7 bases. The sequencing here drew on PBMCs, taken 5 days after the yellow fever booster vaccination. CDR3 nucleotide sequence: TGTGCCAGCAGTATCCGACAGGGACCCACAGATACGCAGTATTTT. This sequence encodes CASSIRQGPTDTQYF.